This TCR beta chain came from a study of regulatory T cells in long-lasting Graves disease. Study-level points and caveats: Newly diagnosed patients had higher TCR diversity than persistent Graves' patients did. It was in persistent disease that TRBV28, TRBJ1-2 and TRBJ2-5 were favored.

Time point defined: newly diagnosed GD, antithyroid drugs for less than 3 months. PBMC-derived RNA was used for the TCR library. EDTA tubes held approximately 8.8 milliliters of peripheral blood from each patient. Concerning this clonotype itself: Its antigen is unknown. A read error may explain this, as a much larger clone is one base away.

Assembly of TCR beta libraries relied on iRepertoire HTBI primers together with Arm-PCR of CDR3 regions. As handled by the study authors: Sample data revealed approximately 62 TRBV and over eleven TRBJ segments. From the multiplex PCR reads, TCRdb called clonotypes with MiXCR, one entry per CDR3 protein. In this record, the V and J calls reflect TCRdb's handling and not the investigators' own analysis. The sample lists about 380,000 distinct CDR3 sequences, about 16% occurring once. V trimming: 7 bases; J trimming: 4 bases; junction bases outside the gene matches: 7. In germline, CDR1 is ENHRY, CDR2 SYGVKD. The CDR3 covers 14 residues.

Material: peripheral blood mononuclear cells (PBMCs), obtained at new diagnosis, from a patient treated with antithyroid drugs. V is TRBV10-3 and J is TRBJ1-1, with TRBD1 matching 9 bases. The sequence came from a female donor with Graves disease. The CDR3 loop reads CAITIQGAGTEAFF. As DNA, the CDR3 is TGTGCCATCACAATACAGGGGGCCGGCACTGAAGCTTTCTTT.